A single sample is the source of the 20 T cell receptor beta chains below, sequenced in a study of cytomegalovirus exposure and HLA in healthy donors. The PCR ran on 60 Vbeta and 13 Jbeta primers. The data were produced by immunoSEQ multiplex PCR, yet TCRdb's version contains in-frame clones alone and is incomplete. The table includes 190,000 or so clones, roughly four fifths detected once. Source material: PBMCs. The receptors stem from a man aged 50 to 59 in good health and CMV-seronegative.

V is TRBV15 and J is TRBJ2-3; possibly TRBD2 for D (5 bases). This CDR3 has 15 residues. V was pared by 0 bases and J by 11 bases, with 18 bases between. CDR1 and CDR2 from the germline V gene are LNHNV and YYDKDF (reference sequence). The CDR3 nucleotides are TGTGCCACCAGCAGAGATTGGGTCCCGGGAACGAGGCAGTATTTT. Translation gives CATSRDWVPGTRQYF.

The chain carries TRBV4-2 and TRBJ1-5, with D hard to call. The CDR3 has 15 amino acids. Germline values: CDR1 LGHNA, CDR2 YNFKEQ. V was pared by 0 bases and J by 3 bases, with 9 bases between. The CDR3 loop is CASSQDRLYNQPQHF. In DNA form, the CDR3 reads TGTGCCAGCAGCCAAGATCGACTATACAATCAGCCCCAGCATTTT.

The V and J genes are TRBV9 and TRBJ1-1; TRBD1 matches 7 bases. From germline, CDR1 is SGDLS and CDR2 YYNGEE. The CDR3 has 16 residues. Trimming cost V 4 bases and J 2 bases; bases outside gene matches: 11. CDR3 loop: CASSLKRDRDNTEAFF. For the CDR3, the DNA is TGTGCCAGCAGCCTTAAAAGAGACAGGGACAACACTGAAGCTTTCTTT. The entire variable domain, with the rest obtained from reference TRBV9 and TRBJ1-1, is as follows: DSGVTQTPKHLITATGQRVTLRCSPRSGDLSVYWYQQSLDQGLQFLIQYYNGEERAKGNILERFSAQQFPDLHSELNLSSLELGDSALYFCASSLKRDRDNTEAFFGQGTRLTVV.

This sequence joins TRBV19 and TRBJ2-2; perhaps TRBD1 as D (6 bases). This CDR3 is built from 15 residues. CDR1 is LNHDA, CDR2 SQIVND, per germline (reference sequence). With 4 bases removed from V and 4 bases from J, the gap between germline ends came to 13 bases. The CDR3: CASSTDRRGTGELFF. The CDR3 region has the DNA TGTGCCAGTAGTACGGACAGAAGGGGCACCGGGGAGCTGTTTTTT.

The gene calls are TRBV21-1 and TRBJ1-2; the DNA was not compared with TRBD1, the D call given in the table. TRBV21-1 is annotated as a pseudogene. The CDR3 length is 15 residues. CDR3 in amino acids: CASSKEARGVHGYTF. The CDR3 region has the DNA TGTGCCAGCAGCAAAGAGGCCAGGGGAGTTCATGGCTACACCTTC.

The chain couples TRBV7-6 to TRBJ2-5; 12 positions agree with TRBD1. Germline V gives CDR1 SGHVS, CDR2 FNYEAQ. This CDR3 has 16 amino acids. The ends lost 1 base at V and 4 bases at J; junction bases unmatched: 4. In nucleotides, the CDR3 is TGTGCCAGCAGCTTAGGGGGACAGGGGGCTAGAGAGACCCAGTACTTC. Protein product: CASSLGGQGARETQYF.

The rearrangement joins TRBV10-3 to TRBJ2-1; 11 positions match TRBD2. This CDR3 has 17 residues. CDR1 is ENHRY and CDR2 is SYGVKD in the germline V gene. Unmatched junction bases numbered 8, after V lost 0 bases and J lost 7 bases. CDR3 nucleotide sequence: TGTGCCATCAGTGAGTCTAGCGGGAGGGCAATGGGGAATGAGCAGTTCTTC. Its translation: CAISESSGRAMGNEQFF.

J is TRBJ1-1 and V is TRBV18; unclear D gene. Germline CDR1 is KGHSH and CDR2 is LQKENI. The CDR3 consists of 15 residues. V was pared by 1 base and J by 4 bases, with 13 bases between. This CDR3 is CASSPQYGKGTEAFF. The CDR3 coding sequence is TGTGCCAGCTCACCACAGTACGGGAAGGGCACTGAAGCTTTCTTT.

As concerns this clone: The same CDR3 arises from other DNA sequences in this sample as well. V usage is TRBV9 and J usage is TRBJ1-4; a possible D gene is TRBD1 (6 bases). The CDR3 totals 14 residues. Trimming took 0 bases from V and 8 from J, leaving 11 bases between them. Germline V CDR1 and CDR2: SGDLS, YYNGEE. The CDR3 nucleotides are TGTGCCAGCAGCGTAGGAGGGGGAAGGGAAAAACTGTTTTTT. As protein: CASSVGGGREKLFF. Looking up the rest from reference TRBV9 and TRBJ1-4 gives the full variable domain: DSGVTQTPKHLITATGQRVTLRCSPRSGDLSVYWYQQSLDQGLQFLIQYYNGEERAKGNILERFSAQQFPDLHSELNLSSLELGDSALYFCASSVGGGREKLFFGSGTQLSVL.

CDR3 sequence reads: CASSLGAGTRRETQYF. CDR3 in DNA: TGTGCCAGCAGCTTAGGGGCCGGGACTCGTAGGGAGACCCAGTACTTC. V gene TRBV7-8 combines with J gene TRBJ2-5, with D possibly being TRBD2 (6 bases). Trimming cost V 1 base and J 5 bases, with 17 bases left between them. The length of the CDR3 is 16 residues. CDR1 is SGHVS, CDR2 FQNEAQ, per germline.

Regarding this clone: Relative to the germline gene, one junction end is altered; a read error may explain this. This chain's CDR3 is CSSSLTSAHEQYF. The CDR3 DNA is TGTTCCAGCAGCCTGACTAGCGCCCACGAGCAGTACTTC. V gene TRBV7-9 combines with J gene TRBJ2-7, with 8 positions matching TRBD2. Germline CDR1 is SEHNR and CDR2 is FQNEAQ (reference sequence). This CDR3 is built from 13 residues.

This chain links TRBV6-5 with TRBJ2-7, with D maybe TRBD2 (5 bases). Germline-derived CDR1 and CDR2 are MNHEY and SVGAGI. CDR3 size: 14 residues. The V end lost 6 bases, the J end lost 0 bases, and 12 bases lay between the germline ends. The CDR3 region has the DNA TGTGCCAGCAGCGGGGAATGGAGCTCCTACGAGCAGTACTTC. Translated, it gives CASSGEWSSYEQYF.

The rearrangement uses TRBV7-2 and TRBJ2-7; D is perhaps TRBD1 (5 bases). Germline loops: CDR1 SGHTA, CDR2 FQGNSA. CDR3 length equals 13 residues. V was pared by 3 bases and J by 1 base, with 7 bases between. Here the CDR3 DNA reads TGTGCCAGCAGCTTTGACAGTTCCTACGAGCAGTACTTC. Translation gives CASSFDSSYEQYF.

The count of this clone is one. The CDR3 DNA reads as TGTGCCACCAGCCGACAGGGGATAGCAGATACGCAGTATTTT. As protein: CATSRQGIADTQYF. The genes are TRBV15 and TRBJ2-3, with 8 bases that match TRBD1. This CDR3 is built from 14 residues. The trim removed 5 bases at V and 4 bases at J, leaving 5 bases unmatched. In germline, CDR1 is LNHNV, CDR2 YYDKDF (reference sequence).

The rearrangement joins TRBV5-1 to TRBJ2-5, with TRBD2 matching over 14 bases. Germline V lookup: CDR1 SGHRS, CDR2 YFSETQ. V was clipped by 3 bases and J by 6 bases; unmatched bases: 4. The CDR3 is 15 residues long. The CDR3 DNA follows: TGCGCCAGCAGCTCGGGACTAGCGGGAGAAAAGACCCAGTACTTC. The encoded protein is CASSSGLAGEKTQYF.

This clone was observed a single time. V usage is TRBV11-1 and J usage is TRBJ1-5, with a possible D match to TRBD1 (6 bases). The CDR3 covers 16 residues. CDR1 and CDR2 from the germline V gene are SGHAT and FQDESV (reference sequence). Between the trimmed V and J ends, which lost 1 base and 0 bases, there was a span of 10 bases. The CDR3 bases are TGTGCCAGCAGCTTAGGGACAGTCCATAGCAATCAGCCCCAGCATTTT. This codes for CASSLGTVHSNQPQHF.

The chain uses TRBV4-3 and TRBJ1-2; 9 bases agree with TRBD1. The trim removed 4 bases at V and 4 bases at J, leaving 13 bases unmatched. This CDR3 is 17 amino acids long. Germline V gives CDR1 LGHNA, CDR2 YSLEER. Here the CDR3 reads CASSLKNAGTGIYGYTF. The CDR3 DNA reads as TGCGCCAGCAGCCTAAAAAATGCCGGGACAGGGATCTATGGCTACACCTTC.

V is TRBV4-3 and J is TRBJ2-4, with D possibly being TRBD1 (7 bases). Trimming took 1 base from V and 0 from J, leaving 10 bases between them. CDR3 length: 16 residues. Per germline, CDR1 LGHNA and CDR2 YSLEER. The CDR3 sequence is CASSQVQGGAKNIQYF. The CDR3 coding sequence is TGCGCCAGCAGCCAAGTGCAGGGGGGAGCCAAAAACATTCAGTACTTC.

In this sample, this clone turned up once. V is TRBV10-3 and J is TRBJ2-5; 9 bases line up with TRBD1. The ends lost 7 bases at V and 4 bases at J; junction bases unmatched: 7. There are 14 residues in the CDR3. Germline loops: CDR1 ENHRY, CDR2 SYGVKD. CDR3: CAINQQGASETQYF. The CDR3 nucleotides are TGTGCCATCAACCAACAGGGGGCCTCAGAGACCCAGTACTTC.

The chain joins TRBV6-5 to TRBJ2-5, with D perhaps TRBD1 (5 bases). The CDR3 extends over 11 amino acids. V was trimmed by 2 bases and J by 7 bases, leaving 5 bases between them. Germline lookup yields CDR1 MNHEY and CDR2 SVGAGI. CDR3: CASSYQGTQYF. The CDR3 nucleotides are TGTGCCAGCAGTTACCAGGGGACCCAGTACTTC.